This TCR beta chain was sequenced in a study of graft-versus-host responses after intestinal transplantation (dated by TCRdb to about 2021). For the wider study: The transplants that recipients received were multivisceral, liver-intestinal, or isolated intestinal. After intestinal transplantation, graft-versus-host and host-versus-graft alloreactive T cell clones in the graft, circulation and bone marrow were tracked using bulk TCR-beta CDR3 sequencing. Instead of going to the commercial service, samples from a few later patients were sequenced in-house on an Illumina MiSeq and processed with MiXCR. Donor T cell macrochimerism was defined as a peak of at least 4% donor T cells among recipient peripheral blood mononuclear cells. To identify alloreactive clones, pre-transplant mixed lymphocyte reaction products were sequenced and then compared with unstimulated pre-transplant donor and recipient T cells. Of the roughly 24 intestinal transplant recipients enrolled in the cohort, one of whom was a retransplant, a few patients without pretransplant specimens were excluded. Anti-thymocyte globulin induction was given to all recipients, followed by maintenance tacrolimus and steroids for around three years.

The CDR3 runs 14 residues from the cysteine to the phenylalanine. CDR3 DNA is the only sequence kept; it has 42 bases, read in frame from the first base. The germline V gene (reference sequence) sets CDR1 to MNHEY and CDR2 to SMNVEV. V and J are truncated by 3 bases and 4 bases respectively, leaving an intervening sequence of 12 bases. The sample's time point, from its label and the paper: cells obtained before transplantation from donor or recipient. CD3+CD4+ and CD3+CD8+ populations were FACS-sorted from unstimulated pre-transplant donor and recipient cells taken from spleen or lymph nodes. What the research found in general, with its limitations: Early after transplant, peak levels of circulating GvH clones were found to be associated with declines in HvG clones. GvH clones turned up in recipient bone marrow, with some appearing earlier in ileal mucosa or blood, a pattern consistent with an intestinal mucosal origin. High GvH to HvG T cell clonal ratios were observed in the allografts of patients with donor T cell macrochimerism. The conclusions were limited by the relatively low number and heterogeneity of the intestinal transplant patients.

The library was built by means of the immunoSEQ multiplex PCR assay. For most patients, genomic DNA was isolated using the Qiagen DNeasy Blood and Tissue Kit and was shipped frozen to Adaptive Biotechnologies for TCR sequencing. For most patients, genomic DNA was subjected to high-throughput TCR-beta CDR3 sequencing by Adaptive Biotechnologies. In the original analysis: Adaptive's ImmunoSEQ software was the source of the TCR sequencing data for 15 to 20 patients, while three other patients were processed with MiXCR and VDJtools. To correct CD4 versus CD8 sorting errors, sequences present in both subsets at a frequency ratio below 5:1 were removed. CDR3 nucleotide sequences shared by donor and recipient were removed because the origin of these sequences could not be assigned. To be classed as alloreactive, a clone needed at least 2-fold expansion over unstimulated cells and a minimum CFSE-low frequency of 0.002% (template counts) or 0.001% (read counts). Mappable clones were those detected in sequenced pre-transplant spleen, lymph node, or MLR CFSE-low populations of the donor or recipient. The cumulative frequency of alloreactive clones was calculated as a percentage of all sequences, weighted by copy number. The table was pulled from immuneACCESS by TCRdb, which kept in-frame rearrangements only. Such tables lose some clones; where checked, under half of the loss comes from unresolved V genes, and the rest has no known cause. The D gene and trimming were derived from the DNA, and the V and J assignments and clone size from that table. The sample table contains tens of thousands of clones; only one count was recorded for around 90% of them. The ten largest clones add up to 0.5% of the sample.

In the case of this clone: Its antigen specificity is not known. No much larger clone is present one base from it, and per-base qualities are unavailable.

The sequence was obtained from a human donor who received an intestinal transplant. The sequences come from unstimulated CD8+ T cells sorted from spleen or lymph node cells, collected before intestinal transplant. The chain employs TRBV27 and TRBJ1-2; the D gene is perhaps TRBD1, from 6 matching bases. The sequence in DNA is TGTGCCAGCAGTTTTACAGGGTACAGCTATGGCTACACCTTC. It is translated as CASSFTGYSYGYTF.